This TCR beta chain is drawn from a study of blood T cell repertoires in COVID-19. Study in general: Specimens from acute and convalescent COVID-19 originated in the United States, Italy and Spain. T cells, B-cell-depleted T cells, or PBMCs provided the cDNA or gDNA that served as material.

While infection was still active, Seattle patients were enrolled and then followed longitudinally. Trimming shortened V by 4 bases and J by 4 bases, and 18 bases separated the two germline ends. In germline, CDR1 is MDHEN, CDR2 SYDVKM. The CDR3 sequence is 16 residues long. In the study's own analysis: Quantification of nucleated cells was approximated via reference gene primer amplification. Produced via immunoSEQ multiplex PCR; TCRdb's table is partial and in-frame only. That table gives V, J and clone size, and the DNA gave D and trimming. The data hold about 240,000 clones, with around 87% observed a single time.

The TCR originated in a woman aged 45 to 65 with COVID-19, enrolled during active disease. This chain uses TRBV28 with TRBJ2-3, with D perhaps TRBD2 (5 bases). The specimen was peripheral blood. CDR3 amino acids: CASSSGILGGPDTQYF. For the CDR3, the DNA is TGTGCCAGCAGTTCCGGGATTTTGGGCGGTCCAGATACGCAGTATTTT.